This TCR beta chain was sequenced in a study of human T cells and chemical hapten exposure. Overall study: TCR yields differed between samples (mainly from small differences in pooled library volume).

The V and J ends lost 5 bases and 10 bases respectively, with 15 bases between them. The CDR3 is made up of 13 amino acids. In germline, CDR1 is SEHNR, CDR2 FQNEAQ (reference sequence). TCRdb passed the RACE reads through MiXCR, listing each CDR3 protein once. Counted here are 200,000 to 300,000 distinct CDR3 sequences, approximately 8.4% occurring once; the ten biggest clones make up less than 3%. The sample's time point: pre-sensitization, week 0. Treatment indicated: therapeutic diphenylcyclopropenone sensitization with weekly scalp DPC. Donors were 18 to 70-year-old alopecia patients suitable for DPC. Total RNA was isolated from unfractionated whole blood.

J is TRBJ2-1 and V is TRBV7-9; no clear D gene. The sequencing here drew on whole blood, taken in connection with sensitization to the hapten diphenylcyclopropenone (DPC). This receptor was obtained from a woman between 40 and 50 years old with alopecia areata. Some clones in this sample may be carry-over from other donors' samples. The CDR3 nucleotides are TGTGCCAGCAGCGTCACCCCCCCCCTAGAGCAGTTCTTC. As protein: CASSVTPPLEQFF.